Sequencing of this T cell receptor (beta chain) was carried out in a study of T cell changes during pregnancy in multiple sclerosis. TCRdb's table, derived via immunoSEQ multiplex PCR, lists solely in-frame clones and lacks some. The sample shows about 43,000 clones, 80% to 90% of them seen only once. Germline CDR1 SNHLY, CDR2 FYNNEI. The CDR3 covers 15 residues. With 3 bases removed from V and 7 bases from J, the gap between germline ends came to 16 bases. This clonotype was obtained from a female donor in good health, enrolled as a control in a pregnancy study. The specimen comprised peripheral blood, sampled in the first trimester of pregnancy. The chain couples TRBV2 to TRBJ1-5; the D gene is possibly TRBD1 (5 bases). The CDR3 loop reads CASSDRELVMQPQHF. CDR3 coding DNA: TGTGCCAGCAGTGACAGGGAATTAGTTATGCAGCCCCAGCATTTT.